This is a list of T cell receptor beta chains from one sample in a study of OX40 agonist ivuxolimab in advanced cancers. Repertoires were generated with immunoSEQ multiplex PCR, while TCRdb's copy carries only in-frame clones and drops some. The sample has some 78,000 clones, roughly 86% seen once. The material sequenced was CD4+ or CD8+ T cells sorted from blood, taken in a trial of the OX40 agonist ivuxolimab. The receptors shown here come from an adult with an advanced solid tumor such as melanoma, head and neck, liver or kidney cancer. Both conserved end residues are part of each CDR3. The D gene is left open where the match is weak. Clone size is given for some rows only: seen once, a few or many times, or a class if the clone is expanded.

NA | TRBJ2-1 | once | TRBV11-3 | CASSGGNEQFF | TGTGCCAGCAGCGGGGGGAATGAGCAGTTCTTC
TRBD1 | TRBJ2-7 | NA | TRBV4-1 | CASSQLTGARYEQYF | TGCGCCAGCAGCCAGTTGACAGGGGCCCGCTACGAGCAGTACTTC
TRBD1 | TRBJ2-5 | NA | TRBV28 | CASSLGQTQETQYF | TGTGCCAGCAGCCTGGGACAGACCCAAGAGACCCAGTACTTC
TRBD1 | TRBJ1-2 | NA | TRBV28 | CASSPAKSGGSYGYTF | TGTGCCAGCAGCCCAGCTAAATCAGGGGGCAGCTATGGCTACACCTTC
TRBD1 | TRBJ1-2 | NA | TRBV4-3 | CASSQGTGTNYGYTF | TGCGCCAGCAGCCAGGGGACAGGGACTAACTATGGCTACACCTTC
NA | TRBJ1-5 | NA | TRBV7-9 | CASSLEIGNQPQHF | TGTGCCAGCAGCTTAGAGATCGGAAATCAGCCCCAGCATTTT
NA | TRBJ2-7 | NA | TRBV7-6 | CASSSPTIGEQYF | TGTGCCAGCAGCTCCCCCACGATTGGGGAGCAGTACTTC
NA | TRBJ1-2 | NA | TRBV6-1 | CASSEQPSMGYTF | TGTGCCAGCAGTGAACAACCTTCTATGGGCTACACCTTC
TRBD2 | TRBJ2-1 | NA | TRBV19 | CASSIALAGLYNEQFF | TGTGCCAGTAGTATCGCATTAGCGGGGCTTTACAATGAGCAGTTCTTC
TRBD2 | TRBJ2-7 | NA | TRBV5-1 | CASSLGVPGLDSYEQYF | TGCGCCAGCAGCTTGGGGGTACCGGGACTAGACTCCTACGAGCAGTACTTC
TRBD1 | TRBJ1-4 | NA | TRBV7-2 | CASSITGTGGEKLFF | TGTGCCAGCAGCATTACCGGGACAGGAGGTGAAAAACTGTTTTTT
NA | TRBJ1-1 | NA | TRBV5-1 | CASRPLPGRGTEAFF | TGCGCCAGCAGGCCATTACCAGGAAGGGGGACTGAAGCTTTCTTT
NA | TRBJ2-7 | NA | TRBV10-3 | CAIRTFSDSTYEQYF | TGTGCCATCAGAACCTTCTCGGACAGCACCTACGAGCAGTACTTC
TRBD1 | TRBJ2-1 | NA | TRBV9 | CASSVMRTGALDEQFF | TGTGCCAGCAGCGTGATGAGGACAGGGGCTTTAGATGAGCAGTTCTTC
TRBD2 | TRBJ2-1 | NA | TRBV7-2 | CASSFGLASYNEQFF | TGTGCCAGCAGCTTCGGACTAGCGTCCTACAATGAGCAGTTCTTC
TRBD2 | TRBJ2-3 | NA | TRBV2 | CASSNGLAAKGDTQYF | TGTGCCAGCAGTAACGGACTAGCGGCCAAGGGGGATACGCAGTATTTT
NA | TRBJ1-4 | few | TRBV7-8 | CASSPSRGSEKLFF | TGTGCCAGCAGCCCTAGTCGGGGGAGTGAAAAACTGTTTTTT
NA | TRBJ1-1 | NA | TRBV7-9 | CASSGATTGAFF | TGTGCCAGCAGCGGGGCCACAACCGGGGCTTTCTTT
TRBD2 | TRBJ2-7 | NA | TRBV6-6 | CASSEQGGGPNEQYF | TGTGCCAGCAGCGAACAGGGCGGGGGGCCCAACGAGCAGTACTTC
NA | TRBJ1-3 | medium-sized | TRBV7-2 | CASSLTGVGAGNTIYF | TGTGCCAGCAGCTTAACGGGAGTAGGGGCTGGAAACACCATATATTTT
NA | TRBJ2-2 | NA | TRBV5-4 | CASSLGNTRNTGELFF | TGTGCCAGCAGCTTAGGAAACACCCGAAACACCGGGGAGCTGTTTTTT
NA | TRBJ1-4 | NA | TRBV19 | CASTLRGSRATNEKLFF | TGTGCCAGTACCCTAAGGGGCAGCCGTGCAACTAATGAAAAACTGTTTTTT
NA | TRBJ2-2 | NA | TRBV4-3 | CASSQGRFGGELFF | TGCGCCAGCAGCCAAGGGCGTTTTGGCGGGGAGCTGTTTTTT
NA | TRBJ1-3 | NA | TRBV4-2 | CASSLALQGSGNTIYF | TGTGCCAGCAGCCTAGCCTTACAGGGCTCGGGAAACACCATATATTTT
TRBD1 | TRBJ1-6 | NA | TRBV10-3 | CAIRQGTGNNSPLHF | TGTGCCATCAGACAGGGGACAGGGAACAATTCACCCCTCCACTTT
TRBD1 | TRBJ1-5 | NA | TRBV19 | CASSPDRGRGQPQHF | TGTGCCAGTAGTCCGGACAGGGGGCGCGGTCAGCCCCAGCATTTT
TRBD2 | TRBJ2-2 | once | TRBV29-1 | CSVYEGGPYTGELFF | TGCAGCGTTTATGAGGGAGGGCCCTACACCGGGGAGCTGTTTTTT
TRBD1 | TRBJ1-3 | NA | TRBV7-6 | CASSLATQGTGNTIYF | TGTGCCAGCAGCTTAGCTACACAGGGGACTGGAAACACCATATATTTT
TRBD1 | TRBJ1-2 | NA | TRBV10-3 | CAISETGGIHGYTF | TGTGCCATCAGTGAGACAGGGGGGATACATGGCTACACCTTC
TRBD1 | TRBJ1-4 | NA | TRBV11-2 | CASGTGLGYNEKLFF | TGTGCCAGCGGGACAGGCCTGGGGTATAATGAAAAACTGTTTTTT
NA | TRBJ2-2 | NA | TRBV9 | CASSVTGLNTGELFF | TGTGCCAGCAGCGTGACGGGACTTAACACCGGGGAGCTGTTTTTT